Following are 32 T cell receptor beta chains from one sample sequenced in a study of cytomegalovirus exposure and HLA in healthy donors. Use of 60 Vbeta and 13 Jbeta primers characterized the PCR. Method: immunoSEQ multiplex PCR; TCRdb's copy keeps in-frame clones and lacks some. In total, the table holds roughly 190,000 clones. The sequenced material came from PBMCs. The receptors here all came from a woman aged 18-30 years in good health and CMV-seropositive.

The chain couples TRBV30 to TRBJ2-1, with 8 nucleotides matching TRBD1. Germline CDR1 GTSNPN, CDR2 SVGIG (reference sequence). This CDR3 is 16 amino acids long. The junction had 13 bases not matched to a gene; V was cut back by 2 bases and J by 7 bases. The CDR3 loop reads CAWSFRGRGLRNEQFF. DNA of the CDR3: TGTGCCTGGAGTTTCCGGGGCAGGGGGCTGCGGAATGAGCAGTTCTTC.

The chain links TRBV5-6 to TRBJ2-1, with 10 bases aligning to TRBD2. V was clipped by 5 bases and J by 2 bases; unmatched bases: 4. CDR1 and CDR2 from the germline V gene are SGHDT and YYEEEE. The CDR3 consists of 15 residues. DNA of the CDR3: TGTGCCAGCAGTTCGGGACTAGCGACCTACAATGAGCAGTTCTTC. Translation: CASSSGLATYNEQFF.

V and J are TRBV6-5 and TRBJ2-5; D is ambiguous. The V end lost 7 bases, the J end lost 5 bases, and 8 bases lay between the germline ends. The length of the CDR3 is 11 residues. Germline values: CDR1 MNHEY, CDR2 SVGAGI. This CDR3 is CASTDMETQYF. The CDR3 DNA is TGTGCCAGCACCGACATGGAGACCCAGTACTTC.

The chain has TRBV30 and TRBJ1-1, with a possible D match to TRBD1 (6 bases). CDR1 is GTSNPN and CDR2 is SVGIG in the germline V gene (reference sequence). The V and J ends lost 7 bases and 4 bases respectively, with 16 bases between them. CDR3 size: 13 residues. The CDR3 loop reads CAYDRRASTEAFF. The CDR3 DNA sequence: TGTGCCTATGACAGGCGGGCCTCCACTGAAGCTTTCTTT.

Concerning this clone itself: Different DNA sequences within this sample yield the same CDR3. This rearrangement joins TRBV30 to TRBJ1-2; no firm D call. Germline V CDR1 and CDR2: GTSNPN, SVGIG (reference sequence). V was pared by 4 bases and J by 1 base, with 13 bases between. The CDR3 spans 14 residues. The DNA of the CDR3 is TGTGCCTGGAATCGAGGGCCGGGTAACTATGGCTACACCTTC. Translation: CAWNRGPGNYGYTF.

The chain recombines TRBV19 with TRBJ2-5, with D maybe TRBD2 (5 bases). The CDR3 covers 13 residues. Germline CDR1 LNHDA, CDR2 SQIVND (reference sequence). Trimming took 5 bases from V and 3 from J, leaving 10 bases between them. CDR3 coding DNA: TGTGCCAGTAGTTCGGACTTCGAAGAGACCCAGTACTTC. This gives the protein CASSSDFEETQYF. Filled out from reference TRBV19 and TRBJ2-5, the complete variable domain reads DGGITQSPKYLFRKEGQNVTLSCEQNLNHDAMYWYRQDPGQGLRLIYYSQIVNDFQKGDIAEGYSVSREKKESFPLTVTSAQKNPTAFYLCASSSDFEETQYFGPGTRLLVL.

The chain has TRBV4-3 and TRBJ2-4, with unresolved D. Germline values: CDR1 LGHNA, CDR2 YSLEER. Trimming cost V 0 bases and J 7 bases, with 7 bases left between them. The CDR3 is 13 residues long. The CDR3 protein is CASSQDQKNIQYF. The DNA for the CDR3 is TGCGCCAGCAGCCAAGATCAGAAGAACATTCAGTACTTC.

The CDR3: CASTGQGAAGQYF. The CDR3 DNA reads as TGTGCCAGCACCGGACAGGGTGCGGCGGGGCAGTACTTC. The V call is TRBV2, the J call TRBJ2-7, with TRBD1 matching 8 bases. V dropped 7 bases and J dropped 9; count of bases not matched to a gene: 11. The CDR3 runs to 13 residues. CDR1 and CDR2 from the germline V gene are SNHLY and FYNNEI.

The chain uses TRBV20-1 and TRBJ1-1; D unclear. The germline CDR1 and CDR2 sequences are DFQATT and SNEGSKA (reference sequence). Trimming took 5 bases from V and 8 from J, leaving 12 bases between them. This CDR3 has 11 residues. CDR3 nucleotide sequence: TGCAGTGCTCTTCGGACTCTAGAAGCTTTCTTT. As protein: CSALRTLEAFF.

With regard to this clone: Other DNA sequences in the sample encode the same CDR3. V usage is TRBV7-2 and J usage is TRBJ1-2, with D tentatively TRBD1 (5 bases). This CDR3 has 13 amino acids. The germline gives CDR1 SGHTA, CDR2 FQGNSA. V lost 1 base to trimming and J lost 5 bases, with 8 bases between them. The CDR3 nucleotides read TGTGCCAGCAGCTTAGGGCAGGGTTATGGCTACACCTTC. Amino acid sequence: CASSLGQGYGYTF.

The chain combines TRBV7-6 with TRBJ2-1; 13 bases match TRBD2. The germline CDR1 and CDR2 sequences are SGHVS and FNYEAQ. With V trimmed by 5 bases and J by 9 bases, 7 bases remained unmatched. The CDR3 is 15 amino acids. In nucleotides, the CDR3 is TGTGCCAGCAGCCTGGGACTAGCGGGAAGGGGTGAGCAGTTCTTC. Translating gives CASSLGLAGRGEQFF.

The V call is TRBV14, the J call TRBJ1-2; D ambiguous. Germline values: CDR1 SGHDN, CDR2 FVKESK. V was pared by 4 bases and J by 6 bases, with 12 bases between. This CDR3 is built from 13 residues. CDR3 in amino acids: CASSPRTDDGYTF. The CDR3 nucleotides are TGTGCCAGCAGCCCCCGGACTGACGATGGCTACACCTTC.

The CDR3 sequence: CSAHQGYEQFF. For the CDR3, the DNA is TGCAGTGCGCACCAGGGCTATGAGCAGTTCTTC. V is TRBV20-1 and J is TRBJ2-1, with a tentative D call TRBD1 (5 bases). The CDR3 spans 11 residues. The germline gives CDR1 DFQATT, CDR2 SNEGSKA (reference sequence). The ends were cut back, 6 bases at V and 8 bases at J, with 11 bases in the middle.

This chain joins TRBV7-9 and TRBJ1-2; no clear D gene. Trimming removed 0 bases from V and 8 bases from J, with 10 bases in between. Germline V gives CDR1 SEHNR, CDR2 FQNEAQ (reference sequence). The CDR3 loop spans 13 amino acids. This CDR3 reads CASSLAVAGGYTF. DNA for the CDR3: TGTGCCAGCAGCTTAGCCGTTGCAGGAGGCTACACCTTC.

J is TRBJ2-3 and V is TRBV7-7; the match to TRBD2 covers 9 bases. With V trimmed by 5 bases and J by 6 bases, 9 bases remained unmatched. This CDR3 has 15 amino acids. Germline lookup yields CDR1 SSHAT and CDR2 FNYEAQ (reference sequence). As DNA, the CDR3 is TGTGCCAGCAGCCCCTCGGCGGGAGGGGAGGATACGCAGTATTTT. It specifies CASSPSAGGEDTQYF.

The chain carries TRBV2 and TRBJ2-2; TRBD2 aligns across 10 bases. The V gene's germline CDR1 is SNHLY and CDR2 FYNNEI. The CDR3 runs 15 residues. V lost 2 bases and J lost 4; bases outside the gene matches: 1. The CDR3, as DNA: TGTGCCAGCAGTGAATCTAGCGGGAGCACCGGGGAGCTGTTTTTT. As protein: CASSESSGSTGELFF.

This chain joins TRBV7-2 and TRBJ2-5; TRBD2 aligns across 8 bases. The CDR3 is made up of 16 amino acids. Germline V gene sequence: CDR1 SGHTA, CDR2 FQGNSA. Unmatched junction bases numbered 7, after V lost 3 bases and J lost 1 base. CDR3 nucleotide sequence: TGTGCCAGCAGCTTTAGCGGGGCAAACGTCCAAGAGACCCAGTACTTC. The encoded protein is CASSFSGANVQETQYF. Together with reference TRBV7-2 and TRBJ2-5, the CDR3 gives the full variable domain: GAGVSQSPSNKVTEKGKDVELRCDPISGHTALYWYRQSLGQGLEFLIYFQGNSAPDKSGLPSDRFSAERTGGSVSTLTIQRTQQEDSAVYLCASSFSGANVQETQYFGPGTRLLVL.

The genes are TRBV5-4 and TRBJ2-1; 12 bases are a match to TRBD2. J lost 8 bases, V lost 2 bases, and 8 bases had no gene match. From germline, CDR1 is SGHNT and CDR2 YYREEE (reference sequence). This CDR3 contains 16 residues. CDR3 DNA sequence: TGTGCCAGCAGCTTACGACTAGCGGGGGTGAGGGATGAGCAGTTCTTC. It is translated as CASSLRLAGVRDEQFF.

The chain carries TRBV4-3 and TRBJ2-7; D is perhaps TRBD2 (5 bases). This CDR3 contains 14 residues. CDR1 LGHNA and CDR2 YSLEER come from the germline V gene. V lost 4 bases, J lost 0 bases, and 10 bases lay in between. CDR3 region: CASSPGEGSYEQYF. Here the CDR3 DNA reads TGCGCCAGCAGCCCTGGAGAGGGCTCCTACGAGCAGTACTTC.

CDR3 residues: CASSPTVSLSGYTF. The CDR3 DNA sequence: TGTGCCAGCAGCCCCACGGTCTCCCTGTCTGGCTACACCTTC. The rearrangement links TRBV4-2 to TRBJ1-2, with D hard to call. Germline V gene data show CDR1 as LGHNA and CDR2 as YNFKEQ. V lost 4 bases and J 7 bases, leaving 16 bases between the germline ends. The CDR3 runs to 14 residues.

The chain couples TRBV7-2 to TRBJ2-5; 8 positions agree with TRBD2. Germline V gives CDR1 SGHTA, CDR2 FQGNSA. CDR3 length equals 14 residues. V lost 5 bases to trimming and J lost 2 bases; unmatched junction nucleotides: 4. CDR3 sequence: CASSRGGIQETQYF. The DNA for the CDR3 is TGTGCCAGCAGCCGGGGGGGTATACAAGAGACCCAGTACTTC.

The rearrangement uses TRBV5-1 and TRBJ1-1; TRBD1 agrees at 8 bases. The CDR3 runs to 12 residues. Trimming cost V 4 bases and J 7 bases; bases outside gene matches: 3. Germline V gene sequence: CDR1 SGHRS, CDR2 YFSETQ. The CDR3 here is CASSQGQGEAFF. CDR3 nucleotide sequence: TGCGCCAGCAGCCAAGGACAGGGTGAAGCTTTCTTT.

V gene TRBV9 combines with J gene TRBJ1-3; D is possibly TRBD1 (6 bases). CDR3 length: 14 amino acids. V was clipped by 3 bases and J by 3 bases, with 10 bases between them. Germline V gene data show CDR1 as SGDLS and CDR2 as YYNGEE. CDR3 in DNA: TGTGCCAGCAGCGGCGTAGGGGGTGGAAACACCATATATTTT. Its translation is CASSGVGGGNTIYF.

The CDR3 protein is CASSLTGTLNTEAFF. CDR3 sequence (DNA): TGCGCCAGCAGCTTAACCGGGACTCTGAACACTGAAGCTTTCTTT. The chain employs TRBV5-1 and TRBJ1-1, with D maybe TRBD1 (5 bases). The CDR3 contains 15 residues. Germline CDR1 reads SGHRS; CDR2 reads YFSETQ. V was clipped by 2 bases and J by 0 bases, with 11 bases between them.

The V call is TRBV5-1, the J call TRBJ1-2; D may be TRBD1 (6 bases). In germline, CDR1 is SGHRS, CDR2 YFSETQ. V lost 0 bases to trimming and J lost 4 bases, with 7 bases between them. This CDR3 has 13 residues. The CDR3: CASSLEDSYGYTF. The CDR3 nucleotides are TGCGCCAGCAGCTTGGAGGACAGCTATGGCTACACCTTC.

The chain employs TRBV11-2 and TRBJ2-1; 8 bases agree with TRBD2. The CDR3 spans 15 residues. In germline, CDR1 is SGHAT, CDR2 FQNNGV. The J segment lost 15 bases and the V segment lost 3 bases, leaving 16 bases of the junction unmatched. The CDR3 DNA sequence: TGTGCCAGCAGCTTGGGCGGGAGGAGAACCGGGCGGGCGTTCTTC. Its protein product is CASSLGGRRTGRAFF.

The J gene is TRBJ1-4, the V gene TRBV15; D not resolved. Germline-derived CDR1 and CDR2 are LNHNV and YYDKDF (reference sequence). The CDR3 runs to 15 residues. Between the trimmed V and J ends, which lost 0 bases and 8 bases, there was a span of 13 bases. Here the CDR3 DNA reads TGTGCCACCAGCAGAGATTGGCAGGCGGGGGAAAAACTGTTTTTT. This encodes CATSRDWQAGEKLFF. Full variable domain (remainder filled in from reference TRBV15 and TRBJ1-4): DAMVIQNPRYQVTQFGKPVTLSCSQTLNHNVMYWYQQKSSQAPKLLFHYYDKDFNNEADTPDNFQSRRPNTSFCFLDIRSPGLGDTAMYLCATSRDWQAGEKLFFGSGTQLSVL.

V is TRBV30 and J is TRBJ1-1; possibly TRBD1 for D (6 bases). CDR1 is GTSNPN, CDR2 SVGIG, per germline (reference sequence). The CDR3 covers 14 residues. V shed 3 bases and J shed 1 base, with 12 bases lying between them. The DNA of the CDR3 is TGTGCCTGGAGACACAGGGAGGGGAACACTGAAGCTTTCTTT. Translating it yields CAWRHREGNTEAFF.

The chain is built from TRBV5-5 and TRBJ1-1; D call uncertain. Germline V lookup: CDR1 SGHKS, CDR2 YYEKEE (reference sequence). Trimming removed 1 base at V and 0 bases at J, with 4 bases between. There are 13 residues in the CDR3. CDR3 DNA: TGTGCCAGCAGCTTGTCAGTGAACACTGAAGCTTTCTTT. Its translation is CASSLSVNTEAFF.

This CDR3 is CASSVESNQPQHF. In DNA form, the CDR3 reads TGTGCCAGCAGTGTAGAGAGCAATCAGCCCCAGCATTTT. V usage is TRBV2 and J usage is TRBJ1-5; unclear D gene. Germline CDR1 is SNHLY and CDR2 is FYNNEI. V lost 4 bases and J lost 1, with 5 bases in between. The CDR3 runs to 13 residues.

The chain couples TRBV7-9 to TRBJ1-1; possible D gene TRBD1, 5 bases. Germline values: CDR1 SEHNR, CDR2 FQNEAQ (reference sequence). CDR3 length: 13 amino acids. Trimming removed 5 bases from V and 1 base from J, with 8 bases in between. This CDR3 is CASSQDKNTEAFF. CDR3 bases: TGTGCCAGCAGCCAGGACAAGAACACTGAAGCTTTCTTT.

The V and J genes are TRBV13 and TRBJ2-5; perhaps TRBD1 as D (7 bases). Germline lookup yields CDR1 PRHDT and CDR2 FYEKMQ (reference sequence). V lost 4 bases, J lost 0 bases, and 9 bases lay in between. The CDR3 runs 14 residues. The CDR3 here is CASSSRGDQETQYF. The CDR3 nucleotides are TGTGCCAGCAGCTCCAGGGGGGACCAAGAGACCCAGTACTTC.